These 2 T cell receptor beta chains share one sample of origin, sequenced in a study of CD8+CD57+ T cells in acquired aplastic anemia. The TCR beta profiling, which covered VDJ combination and CDR3 sequence, was carried out using genomic DNA as the template. TCRdb ran MiXCR on the reads and lists one entry per CDR3 protein. Of roughly 420,000 distinct CDR3 sequences listed, under 80% are singletons. The sequenced material came from sorted CD4+, CD8+, or CD8+CD57+ T cells (not recorded which) from PBMCs. These receptor sequences come from a human donor in good health, serving as a control.

This clonotype was seen just once. This chain uses TRBV7-4 with TRBJ2-2; 10 bases line up with TRBD1. From germline, CDR1 is SGHVT and CDR2 SQSDAQ. The CDR3 runs to 16 residues. With 3 bases clipped from V and 6 bases from J, the junction kept 7 bases outside the gene matches. The CDR3 nucleotides read TGTGCCAGCAGCTTGGATGGACAGGGGGGGGCCGGGGAGCTGTTTTTT. Encoded protein: CASSLDGQGGAGELFF.

This clonotype has a count of ten or more. This chain uses TRBV7-2 with TRBJ2-7, with a possible D match to TRBD2 (7 bases). Germline CDR1 and CDR2: SGHTA and FQGNSA. The CDR3 consists of 14 residues. Trimming stripped 1 base from V and 2 bases from J, with 9 bases between. In DNA, the CDR3 is TGTGCCAGCAGCTTAGACGGGGGGCCCTACGAGCAGTACTTC. This encodes CASSLDGGPYEQYF.